This T cell receptor beta chain was recorded in a study of beta chain features in type 1 diabetes. Notes on this clone: Its antigen is undetermined.

The trim removed 1 base at V and 6 bases at J, leaving 7 bases unmatched. The length of the CDR3 is 14 residues. Germline CDR1 reads GTSNPN; CDR2 reads SVGIG (reference sequence). Study-wide findings and caveats: Any HLA type influence on TCRB rearrangement was left unresolved here. Among all four CD4+ subsets, Type 1 diabetes patients had TCRB CDR3s that were moderately but significantly shorter.

What was sequenced were expressed TCRB transcripts, since all of the isolated RNA had been reverse transcribed. Deep immunoSEQ sequencing covered naive, central memory and regulatory T cell samples. Assay: immunoSEQ multiplex PCR; the TCRdb copy retains only in-frame clones and omits some. There are about 450,000 clones in the sample; 10% to 12% occur only once, and approximately 0.045% lies in the top ten. Sequencing was done on a sample of naive CD4+ T cells from blood. This TCR was recovered from a woman in her late teens or twenties in good health. The chain recombines TRBV30 with TRBJ2-5; TRBD2 aligns across 8 bases. CDR3 region: CAWSGLAKYKTQYF. The DNA of the CDR3 is TGTGCCTGGAGTGGACTAGCGAAATATAAGACCCAGTACTTC.